These 2 T cell receptor beta chains were sequenced from one sample in a study of CD8+CD57+ T cells in acquired aplastic anemia (dated by TCRdb to about 2018). Instrument on record: Illumina HiSeq 2000. Profiling of TCR beta VDJ combinations and CDR3 sequences used genomic DNA as the template. TCRdb handled the public reads itself, with Q25 trimming in fastp and clone calling in MiXCR, and kept productive beta chains. A single entry per CDR3 protein holds the most common genes and DNA from its merged rows. The sample table holds a few hundred thousand distinct CDR3 sequences, of which almost 50% were seen once. Just under 20% of the sample lies in the top ten. Patients chosen for sequencing had shown expansion of CD8+CD57+ cells by flow cytometry. Sequenced sample: sorted CD4+, CD8+, or CD8+CD57+ T cells (not recorded which) from PBMCs. The origin of the receptors is a human donor with aplastic anemia.

Concerning this clonotype: The junction differs from germline at one of its ends, possibly a read error. This chain joins TRBV10-2 and TRBJ1-2; the D is unclear. The CDR3 contains 13 residues. Per the germline V gene, CDR1 is WSHSY and CDR2 is SAAADI. CDR3 sequence (DNA): TGTGCCAGCAGTGACATGCCTAACTATGGCTACACCTTC. Translation gives CASSDMPNYGYTF.

This clonotype was seen only once. The V and J genes are TRBV25-1 and TRBJ1-5; no reliable D call. CDR3 length equals 12 residues. Germline CDR1 reads MGHDK; CDR2 reads SYGVNS. V was pared by 8 bases and J by 6 bases, with 11 bases between. Here the CDR3 DNA reads TGTGCCAGCGGTGGTTGGAGTCAGCCCCAGCATTTT. This codes for CASGGWSQPQHF.